This T cell receptor beta chain is drawn from a study of shared clonotypes between healthy human individuals. To note about this clone: As yet, its antigen is unknown.

Replicate PCRs for sorted subsets used approximately 220 ng DNA; this equaled some 30,000 T cell genomes. Study processing details: ImmunoSEQ output lacked quality scores and full-length reads, limiting matched filtering. Assay: immunoSEQ multiplex PCR; the TCRdb copy retains only in-frame clones and omits some. From that table come the V and J calls and clone size; the DNA was used to work out D and trimming. The sample has 2 million to 2.5 million clones, roughly 95% seen once. CDR3 length equals 13 residues. Germline V gene lookup returns CDR1 SQVTM and CDR2 ANQGSEA. Regarding the study as a whole: An effect of sequencing depth on clonotype sharing among donors was expected. The rarefaction results pointed to incomplete sorted-subset sequencing despite large depth.

The specimen sequenced was naive CD4+ T cells sorted from blood. Specified subset: CD45RA+ positively selected. The receptor was isolated from a man between 18 and 29 years old in good health. V is TRBV29-1 and J is TRBJ2-1; TRBD2 is a possible D gene (6 bases). As DNA, the CDR3 is TGCAACGTACGGGAGTCCTCCTACAATGAGCAGTTCTTC. Protein product: CNVRESSYNEQFF.